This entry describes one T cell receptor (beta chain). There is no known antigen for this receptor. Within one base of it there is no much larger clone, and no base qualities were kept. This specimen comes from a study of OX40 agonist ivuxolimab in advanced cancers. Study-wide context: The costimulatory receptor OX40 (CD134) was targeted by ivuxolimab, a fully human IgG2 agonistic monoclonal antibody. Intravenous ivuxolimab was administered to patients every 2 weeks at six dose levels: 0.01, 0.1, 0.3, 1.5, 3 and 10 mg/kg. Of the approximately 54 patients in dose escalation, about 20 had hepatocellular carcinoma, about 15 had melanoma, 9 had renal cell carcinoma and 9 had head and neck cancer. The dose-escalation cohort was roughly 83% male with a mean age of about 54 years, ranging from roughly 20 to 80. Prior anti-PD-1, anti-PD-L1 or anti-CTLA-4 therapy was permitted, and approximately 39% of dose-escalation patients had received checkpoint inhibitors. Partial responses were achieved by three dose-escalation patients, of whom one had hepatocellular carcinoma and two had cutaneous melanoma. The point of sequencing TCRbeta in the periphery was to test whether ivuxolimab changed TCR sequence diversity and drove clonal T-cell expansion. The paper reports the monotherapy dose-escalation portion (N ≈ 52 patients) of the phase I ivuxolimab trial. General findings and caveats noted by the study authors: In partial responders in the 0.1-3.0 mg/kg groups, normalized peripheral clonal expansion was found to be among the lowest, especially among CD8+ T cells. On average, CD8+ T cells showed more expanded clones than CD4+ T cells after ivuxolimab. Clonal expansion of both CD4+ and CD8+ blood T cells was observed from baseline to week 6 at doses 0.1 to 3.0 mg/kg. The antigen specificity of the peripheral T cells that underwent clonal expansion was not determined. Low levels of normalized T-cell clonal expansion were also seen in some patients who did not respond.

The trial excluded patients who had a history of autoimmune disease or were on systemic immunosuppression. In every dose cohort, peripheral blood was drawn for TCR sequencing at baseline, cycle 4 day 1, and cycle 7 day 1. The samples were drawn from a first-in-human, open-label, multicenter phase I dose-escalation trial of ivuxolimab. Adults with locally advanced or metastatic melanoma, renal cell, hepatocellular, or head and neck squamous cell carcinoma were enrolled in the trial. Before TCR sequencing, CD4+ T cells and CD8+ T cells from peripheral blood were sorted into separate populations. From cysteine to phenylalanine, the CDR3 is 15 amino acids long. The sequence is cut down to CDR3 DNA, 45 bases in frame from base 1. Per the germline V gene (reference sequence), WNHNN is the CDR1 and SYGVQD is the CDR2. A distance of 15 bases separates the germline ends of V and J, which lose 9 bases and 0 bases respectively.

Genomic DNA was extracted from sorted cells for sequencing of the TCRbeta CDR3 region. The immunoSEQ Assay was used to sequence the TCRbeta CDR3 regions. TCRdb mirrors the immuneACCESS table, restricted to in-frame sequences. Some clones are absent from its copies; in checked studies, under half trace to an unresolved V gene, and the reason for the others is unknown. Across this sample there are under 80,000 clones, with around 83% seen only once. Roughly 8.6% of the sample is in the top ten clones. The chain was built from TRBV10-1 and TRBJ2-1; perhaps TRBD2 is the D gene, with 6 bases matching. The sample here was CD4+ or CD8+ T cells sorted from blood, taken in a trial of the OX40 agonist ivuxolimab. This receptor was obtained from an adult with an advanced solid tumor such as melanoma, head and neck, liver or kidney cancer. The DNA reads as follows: TGCGCCAGGGAGGTGCGGGGTTACTCCTACAATGAGCAGTTCTTC. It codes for CAREVRGYSYNEQFF.